This section outlines one T cell receptor beta chain sequence together with its context. The record originates from a study of blood T cell repertoires in COVID-19. Methods used by the authors: Amplified reference gene primers provided the basis for estimating nucleated cell counts. Libraries were prepared by immunoSEQ multiplex PCR; TCRdb keeps only in-frame clonotypes and omits some of them. Clone size and the V and J calls come from that table; the DNA yielded D and trimming. The table lists over 150,000 clones, over 80% of them singletons. Recruited during active infection, patients (from Seattle) were subsequently followed longitudinally. Specimen: peripheral blood. The TCR comes from a woman aged 40 to 50 with COVID-19, enrolled during active disease.

CDR3 coding DNA: TGTGCCAGTAGTGACCACAGGGAATGGAGGACAGATACGCAGTATTTT. This gives the protein CASSDHREWRTDTQYF. V usage is TRBV19 and J usage is TRBJ2-3, with D possibly TRBD1 on 6 matching bases. Looked up from germline, CDR1 is LNHDA and CDR2 is SQIVND (reference sequence). The CDR3 extends over 16 amino acids. V was cut by 5 bases and J by 3 bases, with 18 bases left in between.